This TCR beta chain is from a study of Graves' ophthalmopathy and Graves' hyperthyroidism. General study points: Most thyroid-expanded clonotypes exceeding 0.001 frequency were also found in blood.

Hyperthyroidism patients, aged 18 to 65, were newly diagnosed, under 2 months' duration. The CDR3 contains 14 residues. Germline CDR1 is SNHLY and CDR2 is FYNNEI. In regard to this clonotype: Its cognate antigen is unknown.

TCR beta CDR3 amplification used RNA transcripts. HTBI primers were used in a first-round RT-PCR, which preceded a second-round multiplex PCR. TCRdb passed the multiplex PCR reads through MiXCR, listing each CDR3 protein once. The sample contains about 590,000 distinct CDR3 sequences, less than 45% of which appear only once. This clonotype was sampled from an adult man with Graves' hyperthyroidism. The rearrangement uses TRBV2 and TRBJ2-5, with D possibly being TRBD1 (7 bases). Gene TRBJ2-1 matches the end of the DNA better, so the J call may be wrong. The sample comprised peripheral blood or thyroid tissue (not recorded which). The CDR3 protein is CASNPRGAHHEQFF. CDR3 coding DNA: TGTGCCAGCAATCCCAGGGGGGCGCACCATGAGCAGTTCTTC.